This T cell receptor beta chain derives from a study of T cells after posttransplantation cyclophosphamide. The CDR3 runs 15 residues. Germline loops: CDR1 MNHEY, CDR2 SMNVEV (reference sequence). V gave up 6 bases and J gave up 6 bases, with 18 bases separating them. Assay used: immunoSEQ multiplex PCR; TCRdb lists only in-frame clones, some missing. Found here are around 1,600 clones, 77% of them singletons; the top ten hold around 17%. Cyclophosphamide on days +3 and +4 followed busulfan-fludarabine conditioning and a marrow graft. Broader study findings: Donor CD8+ memory clones often dominated recipient blood repertoires at later times. Tissue-infiltrating T cells from skin or gut overlapped little with blood T cells. After PTCy, TRB diversity resembled that of CNI/methotrexate controls.

As concerns this clone: The target antigen is unknown.

The starting material was CD4+ T cells sorted from PBMCs, obtained after allogeneic stem cell transplant with posttransplant cyclophosphamide. The V gene is TRBV27, the J gene TRBJ2-1, with D unclear. The receptor comes from a male patient between 50 and 60 years old who received an allogeneic stem cell transplant from an unrelated donor, was CMV-positive, and had acute GVHD only. Part of the T cell pool may stem from the graft donor. The CDR3 is CASRARLDLANEQFF. The CDR3 nucleotides read TGTGCCAGCAGAGCGAGGTTAGACCTTGCCAATGAGCAGTTCTTC.